This TCR beta chain was identified in a study of OX40 agonist ivuxolimab in advanced cancers. Findings and caveats of the study: CD4+ and CD8+ blood T cells expanded clonally by week 6 at 0.1 to 3.0 mg/kg.

Method: immunoSEQ multiplex PCR; TCRdb's copy keeps in-frame clones and lacks some. There are 85,000 or so clones in the sample; around 86% occur only once, and about 2% lies in the top ten. Comment on this clone: Antigen specificity is unknown.

The CDR3 is made up of 16 amino acids. Germline assignment: CDR1 MGHRA and CDR2 YSYEKL. The germline V and J ends were trimmed by 4 bases and 2 bases, with 16 bases remaining between them. The clonotype comes from an adult with an advanced solid tumor such as melanoma, head and neck, liver or kidney cancer. The sample consisted of CD4+ or CD8+ T cells sorted from blood, taken in a trial of the OX40 agonist ivuxolimab. The chain recombines TRBV4-1 with TRBJ2-3; D might be TRBD1 (6 bases). CDR3 loop: CASSLTGGFNTDTQYF. In DNA form, the CDR3 reads TGCGCCAGCAGCCTGACAGGAGGATTTAACACAGATACGCAGTATTTT.